This T cell receptor beta chain comes out of a study of blood T cells in healthy people across ages. A remark on this clonotype: Its cognate antigen is unknown.

Alongside a J-beta primer mix, a sample-barcoded 5' primer served in a second PCR lasting roughly 7 to 12 cycles. Tagging of each cDNA molecule was performed by a template-switch adaptor with 12 random nucleotides. TCRdb re-derived calls from the 5' RACE reads in MiXCR, one entry per CDR3 protein. The table has around 970,000 distinct CDR3 sequences, roughly 51% seen once. From germline, CDR1 is SGHTA and CDR2 FQGNSA. The CDR3 contains 15 residues. V dropped 3 bases and J dropped 6; count of bases not matched to a gene: 8. Findings and caveats of the study: A strong correlation was seen between TCR beta diversity and naive T cell percentage.

The source of this sequence is an older woman in good health. Sequencing used blood. This rearrangement joins TRBV7-2 to TRBJ1-5, with 7 nucleotides matching TRBD1. In DNA form, the CDR3 reads TGTGCCAGCAGCTTGGGCAGGGGGTTCACTCAGCCCCAGCATTTT. Its translation is CASSLGRGFTQPQHF.